This T cell receptor (beta chain) was recorded in a study of cytomegalovirus exposure and HLA in healthy donors. PCR used 60 Vbeta primers and 13 Jbeta primers. The method was immunoSEQ multiplex PCR; TCRdb's version includes in-frame clones alone and lacks a portion of them. The data show some 97,000 clones, 70% to 85% seen once. Study-wide results and limits: Later analysis identified 16,951 TCR beta sequences associated with HLA alleles, using a false discovery rate threshold of 0.05. Serostatus for CMV was the only available immune exposure information. Trimming of TCR beta V- and J-genes showed a link, identified in a later analysis, to a missense DCLRE1C variant. An analysis was carried out at a later point. It showed that HLA-associated TCR beta chains were more clonally expanded than equally common non-associated chains.

Note on this clone: The antigen remains unidentified.

CDR3 length: 16 amino acids. Germline V CDR1 and CDR2: LNHDA, SQIVND (reference sequence). The ends lost 0 bases at V and 4 bases at J; junction bases unmatched: 8. The sample was PBMCs. This sequence joins TRBV19 and TRBJ1-2; 7 positions match TRBD1. This sequence was found in a woman in her late teens or twenties in good health and CMV-seronegative. CDR3: CASSIDPGQVFYGYTF. CDR3 bases: TGTGCCAGTAGTATAGACCCCGGACAGGTCTTCTATGGCTACACCTTC.